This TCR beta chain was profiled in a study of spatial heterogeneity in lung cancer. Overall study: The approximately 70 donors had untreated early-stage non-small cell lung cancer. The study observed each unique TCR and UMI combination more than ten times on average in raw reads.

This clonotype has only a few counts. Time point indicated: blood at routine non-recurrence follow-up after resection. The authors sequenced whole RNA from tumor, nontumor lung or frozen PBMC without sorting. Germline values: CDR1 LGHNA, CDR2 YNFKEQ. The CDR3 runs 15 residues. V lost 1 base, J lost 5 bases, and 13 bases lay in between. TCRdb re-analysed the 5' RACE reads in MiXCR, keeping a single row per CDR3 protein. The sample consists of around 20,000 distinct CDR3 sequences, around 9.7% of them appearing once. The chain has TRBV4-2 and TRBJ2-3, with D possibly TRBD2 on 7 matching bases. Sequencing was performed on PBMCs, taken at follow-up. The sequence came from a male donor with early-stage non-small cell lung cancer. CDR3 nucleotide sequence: TGTGCCAGCAGCCAAGTACAGGGAGGGGTAGATACGCAGTATTTT. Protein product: CASSQVQGGVDTQYF.